The sample holds a few counts of the clone carrying this T cell receptor beta chain. Its antigen is undetermined. This sample was included in a study of CD4 T cells in relation to SARS-CoV-2 and coronaviruses. Study as a whole: ViraFEST: approximately 10-day antigen culture of PBMCs, then TCR beta CDR3 sequencing. Crossreactive spike epitopes shared across donors were mapped to their HLA restriction.

The CDR3 is 18 residues long. V lost 6 bases and J 0 bases, leaving 21 bases between the germline ends. Germline V gene lookup returns CDR1 WSHSY and CDR2 SAAADI. Before the COVID-19 pandemic, during about 2010-2018, CD4+ T cells were taken from unexposed donors. After around nine days of culture, CD4+ T cells were isolated. PBMCs were plated at two million per well in IL-2-containing medium. Broader study findings: Samples before the pandemic and after infection were not matched within any donor.

Here immunoSEQ multiplex PCR was the method, and the copy in TCRdb shows in-frame clones only, minus some. Of around 12,000 clones in the sample, around 84% were seen once. V and J are TRBV10-2 and TRBJ1-3; perhaps TRBD1 as D (6 bases). The sequenced material came from CD4+ T cells from PBMCs, cultured in vitro. This receptor was identified in a human donor in good health. The CDR3 spells CASSETLWGHISGNTIYF. The CDR3 DNA reads TGCGCCAGCAGCGAGACCCTATGGGGGCATATCTCTGGAAACACCATATATTTT.